The 10 T cell receptor beta chains listed next were all sequenced from one sample in a study of blood T cells in healthy people across ages. Together with a sample-barcoded 5' primer, a J-beta primer mix was included in a second PCR lasting about 6 to 11 cycles. TCRdb itself ran the 5' RACE reads through MiXCR, one entry per CDR3 protein. The sample has roughly 800,000 distinct CDR3 sequences, 55% to 75% seen once. The sequenced sample was blood. The receptors originated from a man aged 30-40 years in good health.

A few counts support this clonotype. The rearrangement joins TRBV5-1 to TRBJ2-4, with D unclear. Trimming shortened V by 1 base and J by 1 base, and 15 bases separated the two germline ends. The CDR3 has 17 residues. The germline V gene encodes CDR1 SGHRS and CDR2 YFSETQ. The CDR3 reads CASSLRDNSAAKNIQYF. The CDR3 DNA follows: TGCGCCAGCAGCTTGAGAGACAACTCCGCGGCCAAAAACATTCAGTACTTC.

The chain recombines TRBV20-1 with TRBJ1-2; TRBD1 is a possible D gene (6 bases). V lost 6 bases and J lost 8, with 22 bases in between. The CDR3 has 14 residues. The germline gives CDR1 DFQATT, CDR2 SNEGSKA (reference sequence). CDR3 in DNA: TGCAGTGCAGGCGGTGGGGGCCCTCTCTGGGGCTACACCTTC. The encoded protein is CSAGGGGPLWGYTF.

The chain carries TRBV9 and TRBJ1-4; no clear D. The CDR3 is 15 amino acids. The germline gives CDR1 SGDLS, CDR2 YYNGEE. The V and J ends lost 4 bases and 2 bases respectively, with 12 bases between them. The CDR3 region is CASSLSDFTNEKLFF. CDR3 nucleotide sequence: TGTGCCAGCAGCCTCTCGGACTTTACTAATGAAAAACTGTTTTTT. The full variable domain, in which reference TRBV9 and TRBJ1-4 provide the parts outside the CDR3, is DSGVTQTPKHLITATGQRVTLRCSPRSGDLSVYWYQQSLDQGLQFLIQYYNGEERAKGNILERFSAQQFPDLHSELNLSSLELGDSALYFCASSLSDFTNEKLFFGSGTQLSVL.

The V gene is TRBV27, the J gene TRBJ2-5; 11 bases agree with TRBD2. The CDR3 covers 19 residues. Germline loops: CDR1 MNHEY, CDR2 SMNVEV (reference sequence). Unmatched junction bases numbered 24, after V lost 4 bases and J lost 11 bases. The CDR3 nucleotides read TGTGCCAGCAGTTCGGCAATCCTACTAGCGGGAGTGACTTGGAATGAGCAGTACTTC. Its protein product is CASSSAILLAGVTWNEQYF.

This clonotype was seen just once. J is TRBJ2-1 and V is TRBV7-2; TRBD2 agrees at 11 bases. CDR1 is SGHTA and CDR2 is FQGNSA in the germline V gene. Trimming cost V 5 bases and J 8 bases; bases outside gene matches: 11. There are 16 residues in the CDR3. The chain's CDR3 is CASSPVSGRAGYEQFF. Here the CDR3 DNA reads TGTGCCAGCAGCCCCGTTAGCGGGAGGGCCGGGTATGAGCAGTTCTTC.

In DNA form, the CDR3 reads TGTGCCAGCAACTCCCGGGACAGCTCTGGCTACACCTTC. As protein: CASNSRDSSGYTF. The chain recombines TRBV11-2 with TRBJ1-2, with 7 bases identical to TRBD1. Germline V gives CDR1 SGHAT, CDR2 FQNNGV. This CDR3 is 13 amino acids long. Germline trimming cut 7 bases from V and 7 bases from J; bases unmatched to any gene: 9.

For the CDR3, the DNA is TGTGCCAGCACCAAGGACAGGAACAATGAGCAGTACTTC. Translating it yields CASTKDRNNEQYF. The chain combines TRBV2 with TRBJ2-5; TRBD1 matches at 7 bases. CDR3 length: 13 residues. V shed 7 bases, J shed 11 bases, and the junction held 13 bases outside the gene matches. From germline, CDR1 is SNHLY and CDR2 FYNNEI.

This chain uses TRBV6-5 with TRBJ2-5, with 8 bases matching TRBD1. Germline CDR1 MNHEY, CDR2 SVGAGI. J gave up 2 bases and V 6 bases, and 5 bases lay outside the gene matches. The CDR3 extends over 14 amino acids. The CDR3 DNA follows: TGTGCCAGCAGACGTGACAGGGGTCAAGAGACCCAGTACTTC. Translated, it gives CASRRDRGQETQYF.

This sequence joins TRBV20-1 and TRBJ2-7; D remains unclear. This CDR3 comprises 13 residues. Germline V CDR1 and CDR2: DFQATT, SNEGSKA (reference sequence). The ends were cut back, 3 bases at V and 4 bases at J, with 13 bases in the middle. The DNA for the CDR3 is TGCAGTGCTAGTTACGAGACACGGTACGAGCAGTACTTC. Amino acid sequence: CSASYETRYEQYF.

This clonotype has a single count. The chain combines TRBV10-3 with TRBJ2-5, with unresolved D. V shed 6 bases and J shed 11 bases, with 19 bases lying between them. CDR3 length: 13 amino acids. CDR1 and CDR2 from the germline V gene are ENHRY and SYGVKD. The CDR3, as DNA: TGTGCCATCAGCCTCTCCGATAACAATGAGCAGTACTTC. Translated, it gives CAISLSDNNEQYF.